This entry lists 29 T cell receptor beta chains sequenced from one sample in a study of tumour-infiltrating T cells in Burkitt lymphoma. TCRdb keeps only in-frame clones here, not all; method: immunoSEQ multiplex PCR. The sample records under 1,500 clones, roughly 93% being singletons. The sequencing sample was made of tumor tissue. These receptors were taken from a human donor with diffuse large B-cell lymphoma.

In DNA, the CDR3 is TGTGCCAGCAGTCGTAGCGGGAGCACTGAGGAGCAGTACTTC. Protein: CASSRSGSTEEQYF. The gene calls are TRBV28 and TRBJ2-7; 9 bases are shared with TRBD2. Germline V gives CDR1 MDHEN, CDR2 SYDVKM. The CDR3 spans 14 residues. The ends lost 5 bases at V and 7 bases at J; junction bases unmatched: 9.

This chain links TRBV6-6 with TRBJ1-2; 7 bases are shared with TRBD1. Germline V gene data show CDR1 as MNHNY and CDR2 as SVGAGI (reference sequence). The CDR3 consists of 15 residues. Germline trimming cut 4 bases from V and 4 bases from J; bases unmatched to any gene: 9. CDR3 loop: CASSLEGAIGYGYTF. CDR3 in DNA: TGTGCCAGCAGTTTAGAGGGGGCGATCGGCTATGGCTACACCTTC.

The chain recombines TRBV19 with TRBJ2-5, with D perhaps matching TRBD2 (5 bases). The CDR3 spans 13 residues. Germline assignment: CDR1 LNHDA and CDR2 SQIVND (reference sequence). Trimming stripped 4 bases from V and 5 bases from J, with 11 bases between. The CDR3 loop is CASSTSSGETQYF. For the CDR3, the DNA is TGTGCCAGTAGTACTAGCTCTGGGGAGACCCAGTACTTC.

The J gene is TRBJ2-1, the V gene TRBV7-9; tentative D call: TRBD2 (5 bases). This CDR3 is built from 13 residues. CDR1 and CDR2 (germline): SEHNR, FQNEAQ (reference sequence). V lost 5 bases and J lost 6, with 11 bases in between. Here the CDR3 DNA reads TGTGCCAGCAGCCCCACTAGTTCCAATGAGCAGTTCTTC. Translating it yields CASSPTSSNEQFF.

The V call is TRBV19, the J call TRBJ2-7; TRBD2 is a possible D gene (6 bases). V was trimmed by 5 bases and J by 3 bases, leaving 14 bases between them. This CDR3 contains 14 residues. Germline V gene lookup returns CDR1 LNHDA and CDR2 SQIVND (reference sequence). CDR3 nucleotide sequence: TGTGCCAGTAGTCTGCCGGGAGAGGTCTACGAGCAGTACTTC. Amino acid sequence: CASSLPGEVYEQYF.

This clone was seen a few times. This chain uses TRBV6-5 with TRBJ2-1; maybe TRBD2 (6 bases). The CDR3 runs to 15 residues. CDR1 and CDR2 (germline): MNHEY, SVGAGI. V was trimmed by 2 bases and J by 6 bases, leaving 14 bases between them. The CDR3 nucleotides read TGTGCCAGCAGTTACGACGGGAGTTTAGGCAATGAGCAGTTCTTC. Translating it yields CASSYDGSLGNEQFF.

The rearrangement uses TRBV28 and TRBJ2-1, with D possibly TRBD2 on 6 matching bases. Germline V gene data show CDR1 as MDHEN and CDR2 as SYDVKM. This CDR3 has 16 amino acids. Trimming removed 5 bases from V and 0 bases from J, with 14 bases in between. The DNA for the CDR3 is TGTGCCAGCAGTCCTCTGGCGGGGAACTCCTACAATGAGCAGTTCTTC. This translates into CASSPLAGNSYNEQFF.

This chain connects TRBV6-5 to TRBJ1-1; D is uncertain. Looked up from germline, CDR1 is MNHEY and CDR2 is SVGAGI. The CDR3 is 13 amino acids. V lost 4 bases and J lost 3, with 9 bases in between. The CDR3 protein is CASSFMQDTEAFF. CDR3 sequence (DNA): TGTGCCAGCAGTTTCATGCAGGACACTGAAGCTTTCTTT.

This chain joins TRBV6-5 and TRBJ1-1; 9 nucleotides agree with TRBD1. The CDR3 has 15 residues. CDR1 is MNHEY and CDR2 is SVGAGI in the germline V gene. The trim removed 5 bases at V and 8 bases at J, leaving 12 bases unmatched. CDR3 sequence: CASSPTAGTGLEAFF. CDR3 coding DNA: TGTGCCAGCAGTCCAACGGCCGGGACAGGGTTGGAAGCTTTCTTT.

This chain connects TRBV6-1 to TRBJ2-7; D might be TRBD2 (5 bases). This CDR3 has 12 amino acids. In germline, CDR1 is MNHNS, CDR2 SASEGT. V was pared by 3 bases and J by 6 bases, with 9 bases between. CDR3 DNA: TGTGCCAGCAGTGACCTAGGAGGCGAGCAGTACTTC. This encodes CASSDLGGEQYF.

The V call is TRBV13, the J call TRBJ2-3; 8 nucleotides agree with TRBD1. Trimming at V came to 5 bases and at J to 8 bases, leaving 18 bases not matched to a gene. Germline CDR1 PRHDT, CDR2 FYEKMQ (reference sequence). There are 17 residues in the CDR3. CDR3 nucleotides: TGTGCCAGCAGCCCCCTGTTGTGGCAGGGGGCGCGGTCTACGCAGTATTTT. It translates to CASSPLLWQGARSTQYF.

The CDR3 sequence: CASSWQAGGGETQYF. In DNA form, the CDR3 reads TGTGCCAGCAGCTGGCAAGCGGGAGGGGGAGAGACCCAGTACTTC. J is TRBJ2-5 and V is TRBV7-9, with TRBD2 matching 10 bases. CDR3 length: 15 residues. V trimming: 4 bases; J trimming: 4 bases; junction bases outside the gene matches: 6. Germline CDR1 is SEHNR and CDR2 is FQNEAQ (reference sequence).

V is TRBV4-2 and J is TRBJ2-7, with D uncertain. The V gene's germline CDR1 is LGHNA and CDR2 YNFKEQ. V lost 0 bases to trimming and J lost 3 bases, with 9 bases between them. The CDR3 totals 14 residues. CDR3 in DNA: TGTGCCAGCAGCCAAGAGGCCGGGTTCTACGAGCAGTACTTC. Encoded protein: CASSQEAGFYEQYF.

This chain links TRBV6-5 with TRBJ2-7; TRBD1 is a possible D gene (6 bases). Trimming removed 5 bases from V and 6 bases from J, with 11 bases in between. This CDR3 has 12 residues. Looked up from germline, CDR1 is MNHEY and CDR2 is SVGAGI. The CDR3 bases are TGTGCCAGCAGTCTCAGGGGTTCCGAGCAGTACTTC. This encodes CASSLRGSEQYF.

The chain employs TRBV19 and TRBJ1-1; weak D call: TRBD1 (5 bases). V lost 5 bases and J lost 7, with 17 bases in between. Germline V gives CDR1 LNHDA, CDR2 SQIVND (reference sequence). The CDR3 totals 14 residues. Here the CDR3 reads CASSVTRDGDEAFF. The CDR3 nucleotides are TGTGCCAGTAGTGTAACTCGGGACGGAGATGAAGCTTTCTTT.

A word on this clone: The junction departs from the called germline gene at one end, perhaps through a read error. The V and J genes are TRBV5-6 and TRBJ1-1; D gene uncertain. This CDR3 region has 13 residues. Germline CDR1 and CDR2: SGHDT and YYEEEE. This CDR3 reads CASSLGSYTEAFF. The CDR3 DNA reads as TGTGCCAGCAGTTTGGGGAGCTACACTGAAGCTTTCTTT.

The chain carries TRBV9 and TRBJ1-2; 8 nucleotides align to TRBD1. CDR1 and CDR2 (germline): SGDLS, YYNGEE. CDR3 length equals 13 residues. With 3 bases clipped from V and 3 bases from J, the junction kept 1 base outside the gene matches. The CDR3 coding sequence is TGTGCCAGCAGCGCGGGACAGGACTATGGCTACACCTTC. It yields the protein CASSAGQDYGYTF.

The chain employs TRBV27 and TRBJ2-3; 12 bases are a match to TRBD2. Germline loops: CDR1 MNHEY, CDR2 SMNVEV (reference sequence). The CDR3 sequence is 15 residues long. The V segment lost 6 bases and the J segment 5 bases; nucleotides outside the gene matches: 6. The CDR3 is CASRGLAGGEDTQYF. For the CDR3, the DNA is TGTGCCAGCAGAGGGCTAGCGGGAGGGGAAGATACGCAGTATTTT.

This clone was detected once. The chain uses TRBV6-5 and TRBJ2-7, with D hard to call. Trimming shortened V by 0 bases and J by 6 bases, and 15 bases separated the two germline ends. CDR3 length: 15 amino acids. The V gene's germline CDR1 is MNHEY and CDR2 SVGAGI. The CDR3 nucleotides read TGTGCCAGCAGTTACTCGCTCGACCCCGGGCGCGAGCAGTACTTC. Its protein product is CASSYSLDPGREQYF.

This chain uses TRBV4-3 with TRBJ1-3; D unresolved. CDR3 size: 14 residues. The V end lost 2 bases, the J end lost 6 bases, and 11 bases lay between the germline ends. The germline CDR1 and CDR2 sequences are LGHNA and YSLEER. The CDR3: CASSQQLLENTIYF. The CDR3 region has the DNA TGCGCCAGCAGCCAACAGCTTCTAGAAAACACCATATATTTT.

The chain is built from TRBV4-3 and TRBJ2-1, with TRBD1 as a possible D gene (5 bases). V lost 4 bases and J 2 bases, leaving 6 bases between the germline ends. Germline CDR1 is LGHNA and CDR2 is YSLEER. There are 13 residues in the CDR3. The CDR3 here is CASSLDTYNEQFF. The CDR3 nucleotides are TGCGCCAGCAGCCTGGACACCTACAATGAGCAGTTCTTC.

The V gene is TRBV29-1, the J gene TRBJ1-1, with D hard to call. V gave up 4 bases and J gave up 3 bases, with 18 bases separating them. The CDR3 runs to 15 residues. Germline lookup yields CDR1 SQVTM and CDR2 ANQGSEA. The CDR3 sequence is CSVVQGWGVDTEAFF. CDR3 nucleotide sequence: TGCAGCGTTGTACAAGGGTGGGGAGTGGACACTGAAGCTTTCTTT.

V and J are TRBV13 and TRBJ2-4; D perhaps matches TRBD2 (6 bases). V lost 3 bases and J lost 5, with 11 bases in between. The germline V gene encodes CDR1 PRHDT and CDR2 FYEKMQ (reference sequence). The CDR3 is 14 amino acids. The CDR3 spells CASSLGGSENIQYF. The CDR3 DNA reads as TGTGCCAGCAGCTTGGGGGGTTCTGAAAACATTCAGTACTTC.

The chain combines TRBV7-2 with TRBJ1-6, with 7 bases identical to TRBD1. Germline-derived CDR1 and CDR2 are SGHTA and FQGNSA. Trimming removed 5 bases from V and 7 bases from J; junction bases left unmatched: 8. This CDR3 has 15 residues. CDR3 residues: CASSLNQGGNSPLHF. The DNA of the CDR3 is TGTGCCAGCAGCCTCAACCAGGGGGGAAATTCACCCCTCCACTTT.

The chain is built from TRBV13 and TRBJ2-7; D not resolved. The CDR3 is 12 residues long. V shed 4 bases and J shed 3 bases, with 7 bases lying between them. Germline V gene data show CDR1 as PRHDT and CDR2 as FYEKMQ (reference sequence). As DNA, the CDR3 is TGTGCCAGCAGCTCGGACGTCTACGAGCAGTACTTC. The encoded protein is CASSSDVYEQYF. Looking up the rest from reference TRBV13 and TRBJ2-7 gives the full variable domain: AAGVIQSPRHLIKEKRETATLKCYPIPRHDTVYWYQQGPGQDPQFLISFYEKMQSDKGSIPDRFSAQQFSDYHSELNMSSLELGDSALYFCASSSDVYEQYFGPGTRLTVT.

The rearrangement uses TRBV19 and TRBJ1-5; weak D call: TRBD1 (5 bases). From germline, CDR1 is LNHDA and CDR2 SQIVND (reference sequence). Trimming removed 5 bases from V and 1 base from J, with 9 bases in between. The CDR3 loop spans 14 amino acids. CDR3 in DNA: TGTGCCAGTAGTTCCCGGACAAGCAATCAGCCCCAGCATTTT. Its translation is CASSSRTSNQPQHF.

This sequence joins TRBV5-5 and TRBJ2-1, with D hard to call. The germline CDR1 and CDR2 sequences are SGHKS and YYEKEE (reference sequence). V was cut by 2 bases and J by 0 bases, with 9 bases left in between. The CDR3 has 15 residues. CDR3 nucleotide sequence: TGTGCCAGCAGCTTATTCGAGAGCTCCTACAATGAGCAGTTCTTC. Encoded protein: CASSLFESSYNEQFF.

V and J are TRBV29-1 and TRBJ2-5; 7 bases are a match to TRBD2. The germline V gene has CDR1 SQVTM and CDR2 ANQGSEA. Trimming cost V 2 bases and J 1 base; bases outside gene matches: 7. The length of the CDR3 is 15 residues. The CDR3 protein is CSVESLSSGQETQYF. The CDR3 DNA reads TGCAGCGTTGAAAGCCTATCTAGCGGCCAAGAGACCCAGTACTTC.

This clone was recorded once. This CDR3 is CASSLARADTQYF. CDR3 nucleotide sequence: TGTGCCAGCAGCTTAGCGAGAGCAGATACGCAGTATTTT. The chain recombines TRBV7-2 with TRBJ2-3; D remains unclear. CDR1 and CDR2 from the germline V gene are SGHTA and FQGNSA. The CDR3 extends over 13 amino acids. The V gene lost 0 bases and the J gene lost 4 bases, with 5 bases spanning the gap.